Below are 10 T cell receptor beta chains sequenced from a single sample in a study of blood T cells in healthy people across ages. Alongside a J-beta primer mix, a sample-barcoded 5' primer served in a second PCR lasting 7 to 11 cycles. TCRdb recomputed calls from the 5' RACE reads with MiXCR, one row per CDR3 protein. Altogether over 550,000 distinct CDR3 sequences are present, 25% to 30% being singletons, with the ten largest covering approximately 15%. Sequencing input: blood. The receptors here all came from a woman older than 75 in good health.

The chain has TRBV14 and TRBJ2-2; tentatively, D is TRBD1 (5 bases). The V gene lost 4 bases and the J gene lost 0 bases, with 15 bases spanning the gap. CDR1 is SGHDN, CDR2 FVKESK, per germline. The length of the CDR3 is 17 residues. CDR3 nucleotide sequence: TGTGCCAGCAGCCCCCTAACAGGCCGGACGAACACCGGGGAGCTGTTTTTT. Its translation is CASSPLTGRTNTGELFF.

This clonotype was seen many times. The chain combines TRBV6-2 or TRBV6-3 with TRBJ2-1, with 15 nucleotides matching TRBD2. The CDR3 runs to 18 residues. The V gene's germline CDR1 is MNHEY and CDR2 SVGEGT. The trim removed 0 bases at V and 6 bases at J, leaving 6 bases unmatched. The CDR3 loop is CASSYSGLAGGFVNEQFF. In DNA, the CDR3 is TGTGCCAGCAGTTACTCGGGACTAGCGGGGGGCTTCGTCAATGAGCAGTTCTTC.

This chain joins TRBV4-1 and TRBJ2-7; possible D gene TRBD1, 5 bases. This CDR3 has 16 residues. The germline V gene has CDR1 MGHRA and CDR2 YSYEKL. Trimming removed 0 bases at V and 6 bases at J, with 18 bases between. CDR3 bases: TGCGCCAGCAGCCAAGAACCGACAGAGATAAGTGGCGAGCAGTACTTC. Protein sequence: CASSQEPTEISGEQYF.

This clonotype was counted between two and nine times. It may be a read error: a sequence one base away is much more abundant. The chain employs TRBV7-9 and TRBJ2-1; TRBD2 is a possible D gene (7 bases). Trimming shortened V by 5 bases and J by 9 bases, and 20 bases separated the two germline ends. Germline CDR1 is SEHNR and CDR2 is FQNEAQ (reference sequence). CDR3 length: 15 amino acids. The CDR3 DNA sequence: TGTGCCAGCAGCCCCCTTAGGGGGGGCAGCGGTGAGCAGTTCTTC. Translated: CASSPLRGGSGEQFF.

The table lists this clonotype with a few counts. The J gene is TRBJ1-6, the V gene TRBV4-2, with a tentative D call TRBD1 (5 bases). V lost 4 bases and J lost 10, with 17 bases in between. This CDR3 is built from 15 residues. The germline V gene encodes CDR1 LGHNA and CDR2 YNFKEQ. CDR3: CASSPRGGDGSPLHF. As DNA, the CDR3 is TGTGCCAGCAGCCCAAGGGGAGGGGACGGATCACCCCTCCACTTT.

This clonotype was picked up many times. The chain carries TRBV14 and TRBJ2-5, with a weak D call TRBD2 (6 bases). The CDR3 totals 16 residues. Per the germline V gene, CDR1 is SGHDN and CDR2 is FVKESK. The V end lost 0 bases, the J end lost 5 bases, and 16 bases lay between the germline ends. Here the CDR3 reads CASSQDRGYSGETQYF. CDR3 coding DNA: TGTGCCAGCAGCCAAGATAGGGGATATAGCGGCGAGACCCAGTACTTC.

This clonotype was found many times. The chain employs TRBV7-2 and TRBJ1-4; D is unclear. This CDR3 has 14 amino acids. V was clipped by 5 bases and J by 1 base, with 8 bases between them. Germline V lookup: CDR1 SGHTA, CDR2 FQGNSA. The CDR3 sequence: CASSPDGTNEKLFF. The CDR3 DNA sequence: TGTGCCAGCAGCCCGGACGGAACTAATGAAAAACTGTTTTTT.

This clonotype was observed a handful of times. V and J are TRBV30 and TRBJ2-5; D unresolved. Trimming pared 4 bases from V and 2 bases from J, leaving 5 bases between. The CDR3 sequence is 11 residues long. The V gene's germline CDR1 is GTSNPN and CDR2 SVGIG (reference sequence). CDR3 DNA: TGTGCCTGGATGACACAAGAGACCCAGTACTTC. Residues: CAWMTQETQYF. Together with reference TRBV30 and TRBJ2-5, the CDR3 gives the full variable domain: SQTIHQWPATLVQPVGSPLSLECTVEGTSNPNLYWYRQAAGRGLQLLFYSVGIGQISSEVPQNLSASRPQDRQFILSSKKLLLSDSGFYLCAWMTQETQYFGPGTRLLVL.

The rearrangement uses TRBV20-1 and TRBJ1-1; D remains ambiguous. The CDR3 covers 15 residues. Trimming cost V 3 bases and J 3 bases, with 17 bases left between them. Germline V lookup: CDR1 DFQATT, CDR2 SNEGSKA (reference sequence). CDR3 protein: CSARGGPTGYTEAFF. CDR3 coding DNA: TGCAGTGCTAGGGGCGGTCCGACGGGATACACTGAAGCTTTCTTT.

The table lists this clonotype with a few counts. The V call is TRBV28, the J call TRBJ1-5; D is ambiguous. The germline V and J ends were trimmed by 5 bases and 5 bases, with 10 bases remaining between them. The germline gives CDR1 MDHEN, CDR2 SYDVKM. This CDR3 region has 13 residues. The CDR3 sequence is CASSPPGHQPQHF. DNA of the CDR3: TGTGCCAGCAGTCCCCCGGGCCATCAGCCCCAGCATTTT. The whole variable domain, remainder taken from reference TRBV28 and TRBJ1-5, is DVKVTQSSRYLVKRTGEKVFLECVQDMDHENMFWYRQDPGLGLRLIYFSYDVKMKEKGDIPEGYSVSREKKERFSLILESASTNQTSMYLCASSPPGHQPQHFGDGTRLSIL.